This T cell receptor beta chain emerged from a study of T cells in Graves' hyperthyroidism and ophthalmopathy. Criteria for exclusion of patients were uncontrolled infection, other autoimmune disease, pregnancy or lactation. CDR1 and CDR2 from the germline V gene are DFQATT and SNEGSKA (reference sequence). This CDR3 has 14 residues. The V segment lost 1 base and the J segment 4 bases; nucleotides outside the gene matches: 4. This clonotype was detected ten times or more. Amplified regions were TCR beta CDR3 sequences from RNA transcripts. RT-PCR in the first round (using the HTBI primer set) targeted the TCR CDR3. TCRdb recomputed calls from the multiplex PCR reads with MiXCR, one row per CDR3 protein. Counted here are 400,000 to 500,000 distinct CDR3 sequences, approximately 15% occurring once; the ten biggest clones make up roughly 17%.

This clonotype was obtained from a woman aged 18-29 years with Graves' hyperthyroidism. This rearrangement joins TRBV20-1 to TRBJ1-5; 7 nucleotides align to TRBD1. The specimen was blood. CDR3 DNA: TGCAGTGCTAGAGGGGACAGCGGAAATCAGCCCCAGCATTTT. This translates into CSARGDSGNQPQHF.